This TCR beta chain is drawn from a study of CD8+CD57+ T cells in acquired aplastic anemia. For the study at large: Sorted CD4+ plus CD8+ cells gave DNA averaging roughly 2.9 ug. Findings and caveats of the study: Patients and controls shared twenty-nine CD8+ CDR3 sequences, which appeared highly expressed in patients and within their immunodominant clones.

Points on this clonotype: What it recognizes is unknown. It may be a read error: a sequence one base away is much more abundant.

Deletions cut 7 bases from V and 9 bases from J, with 18 bases between. CDR1 and CDR2 (germline): MGHDK, SYGVNS. This CDR3 spans 14 amino acids. The template for TCR beta VDJ and CDR3 sequence profiling was genomic DNA. TCRdb reprocessed the reads with MiXCR, giving one entry per CDR3 protein. In the table there are about 470,000 distinct CDR3 sequences, around 32% of which are singletons. CD8+CD57+ cell expansion, shown by flow cytometry, had occurred in the patients selected for sequencing. Every patient was diagnosed with severe acquired aplastic anemia. V gene TRBV25-1 combines with J gene TRBJ1-4; the D gene is possibly TRBD1 (5 bases). Sequencing was done on a sample of sorted CD4+, CD8+, or CD8+CD57+ T cells (not recorded which) from PBMCs. This clonotype was obtained from a human donor with aplastic anemia. CDR3 nucleotide sequence: TGTGCCAGCACCCCAGGGTGGAGCGGGAAAAAACTGTTTTTT. It translates to CASTPGWSGKKLFF.